Each of the 14 T cell receptor beta chains below was sequenced from the same sample in a study of shared clonotypes between healthy human individuals (dated by TCRdb to about 2020). For the CD8 naive samples, CD45RO-negative cells were positively selected for CCR7, yielding a CD45RA+CCR7+ population from which TemRA cells were excluded. Preparation of the library involved the immunoSEQ multiplex PCR assay. TCRdb holds this immuneACCESS table with in-frame rearrangements only. Some clones are missing; in checked studies, unresolved V genes explain under half, and the rest has no known cause. The sample has roughly 2 million clones on record, less than 95% of them singletons. The ten largest clones capture 1.1% of the sample. The sample comprised naive CD8+ T cells sorted from blood. The cell subset or site label on this specimen signifies: CD45RA+CCR7+. These receptors all stem from a man younger than 35 in good health.

As DNA, the CDR3 is TGTGCCAGCAGCCTAAGGGGGCCCAAAAACATTCAGTACTTC. Its protein product is CASSLRGPKNIQYF. The J gene is TRBJ2-4, the V gene TRBV13, with 7 bases aligning to TRBD1. This CDR3 is 14 amino acids long. Trimming took 5 bases from V and 2 from J; bases not matched to a gene: 3. Germline V gene lookup returns CDR1 PRHDT and CDR2 FYEKMQ (reference sequence).

The rearrangement joins TRBV2 to TRBJ2-1; D is unclear. Per germline, CDR1 SNHLY and CDR2 FYNNEI. This CDR3 is 13 amino acids long. With 6 bases removed from V and 0 bases from J, the gap between germline ends came to 6 bases. The CDR3 spells CASSLSSYNEQFF. The CDR3 DNA sequence: TGTGCCAGCAGCCTTAGCTCCTACAATGAGCAGTTCTTC.

The chain uses TRBV5-1 and TRBJ1-4, with unresolved D. This CDR3 has 12 amino acids. V lost 4 bases, J lost 12 bases, and 13 bases lay in between. Per the germline V gene, CDR1 is SGHRS and CDR2 is YFSETQ. The CDR3 here is CASSPLGPELFF. CDR3 nucleotide sequence: TGCGCCAGCAGCCCCCTAGGACCAGAACTGTTTTTT.

This chain links TRBV27 with TRBJ1-3; D gene uncertain. In germline, CDR1 is MNHEY, CDR2 SMNVEV (reference sequence). Deletions cut 4 bases from V and 8 bases from J, with 12 bases between. This CDR3 is built from 13 residues. Written as DNA, the CDR3 is TGTGCCAGCAGTTCTTTAGGACGGGACACCATATATTTT. It yields the protein CASSSLGRDTIYF.

The chain uses TRBV27 and TRBJ1-1; no firm D call. Trimming removed 4 bases at V and 0 bases at J, with 9 bases between. The CDR3 sequence is 14 residues long. Germline lookup yields CDR1 MNHEY and CDR2 SMNVEV (reference sequence). The CDR3 loop reads CASSSDGLNTEAFF. DNA of the CDR3: TGTGCCAGCAGTTCCGACGGACTGAACACTGAAGCTTTCTTT.

The chain employs TRBV27 and TRBJ2-1; D not resolved. The CDR3 totals 15 residues. V lost 0 bases to trimming and J lost 7 bases, with 13 bases between them. Per germline, CDR1 MNHEY and CDR2 SMNVEV (reference sequence). The CDR3, as DNA: TGTGCCAGCAGTTTATCGGTCGATAGCATGAATGAGCAGTTCTTC. Translating gives CASSLSVDSMNEQFF.

Remarks on this clone: Other DNA sequences from this sample encode an identical CDR3 as well. The V and J genes are TRBV6-5 and TRBJ2-5; D possibly corresponds to TRBD1 (6 bases). CDR1 is MNHEY, CDR2 SVGAGI, per germline. The CDR3 totals 15 residues. V lost 0 bases and J 1 base, leaving 9 bases between the germline ends. The CDR3 nucleotides read TGTGCCAGCAGTTACTCAGGGGGAAGCCAAGAGACCCAGTACTTC. It is translated as CASSYSGGSQETQYF.

The genes are TRBV19 and TRBJ2-1, with a weak D call TRBD2 (5 bases). The CDR3 covers 17 residues. V lost 2 bases and J 2 bases, leaving 16 bases between the germline ends. CDR1 is LNHDA, CDR2 SQIVND, per germline (reference sequence). This CDR3 is CASSISPVLETYNEQFF. For the CDR3, the DNA is TGTGCCAGTAGTATATCCCCAGTACTAGAAACCTACAATGAGCAGTTCTTC.

This chain links TRBV10-2 with TRBJ2-7; 7 bases match TRBD2. There are 15 residues in the CDR3. With 4 bases clipped from V and 2 bases from J, the junction kept 8 bases outside the gene matches. CDR1 is WSHSY and CDR2 is SAAADI in the germline V gene. The CDR3 loop is CASSGIAAGAYEQYF. The CDR3, as DNA: TGCGCCAGCAGTGGTATAGCGGCGGGGGCCTACGAGCAGTACTTC.

This sequence joins TRBV7-3 and TRBJ2-7, with 7 bases identical to TRBD1. The CDR3 is 13 amino acids. Germline V gives CDR1 SGHTA, CDR2 FQGTGA. V lost 0 bases and J lost 7; bases outside the gene matches: 3. CDR3 DNA sequence: TGTGCCAGCAGCTTAACAGGGGGCCTTGAGCAGTACTTC. Its translation is CASSLTGGLEQYF.

This chain connects TRBV29-1 to TRBJ2-5; D not resolved. Deletions cut 0 bases from V and 4 bases from J, with 21 bases between. From germline, CDR1 is SQVTM and CDR2 ANQGSEA. This CDR3 is 17 amino acids long. The CDR3 spells CSVEDHPLVGLGETQYF. CDR3 nucleotide sequence: TGCAGCGTTGAAGATCACCCTCTGGTGGGCCTGGGAGAGACCCAGTACTTC.

The CDR3, as DNA: TGTGCCAGCAGTTATAGGGACAGGGGGCGAGTGGAGACCCAGTACTTC. Its translation: CASSYRDRGRVETQYF. The chain couples TRBV28 to TRBJ2-5, with 12 bases identical to TRBD1. Trimming cost V 4 bases and J 5 bases; bases outside gene matches: 8. Germline V gene data show CDR1 as MDHEN and CDR2 as SYDVKM. The CDR3 spans 16 residues.

The J gene is TRBJ1-6, the V gene TRBV7-3; D ambiguous. Per the germline V gene, CDR1 is SGHTA and CDR2 is FQGTGA. V gave up 2 bases and J gave up 0 bases, with 5 bases separating them. This CDR3 is 15 amino acids long. The CDR3 loop reads CASSLLDSYNSPLHF. The CDR3 DNA reads TGTGCCAGCAGCTTACTCGACTCCTATAATTCACCCCTCCACTTT.

This sequence joins TRBV7-9 and TRBJ2-3; the D call may be TRBD1 or TRBD2 (5 bases each). The CDR3 consists of 16 residues. V lost 4 bases, J lost 3 bases, and 17 bases lay in between. CDR1 and CDR2 from the germline V gene are SEHNR and FQNEAQ (reference sequence). The CDR3 sequence: CASSYPGTLGTDTQYF. CDR3 DNA sequence: TGTGCCAGCAGCTACCCAGGGACCTTAGGGACAGATACGCAGTATTTT.